The rows below give T cell receptor beta chains drawn from one sample of a study of cytomegalovirus exposure and HLA in healthy donors. Some clones are missing from TCRdb's copy, which holds only in-frame ones; the method was immunoSEQ multiplex PCR. The table has about 150,000 clones, less than 90% seen once. Sequencing was carried out using PBMCs. Source of these receptors: a man between 18 and 35 years old in good health and CMV-seropositive. The CDR3 runs from the conserved cysteine through the conserved F or W. A D gene is named only where the DNA matches it firmly. A clone size is listed for some rows: how often the clone was seen (once, few, many), or a class if it is expanded.

J: TRBJ1-2; D: -; V: TRBV7-8; size: -; CDR3: CASSRPDLGAYGYTF; DNA: TGTGCCAGCAGCCGCCCGGATCTCGGAGCCTATGGCTACACCTTC
J: TRBJ2-3; D: TRBD1; V: TRBV18; size: -; CDR3: CASSNQGTGISTDTQYF; DNA: TGTGCCAGCTCAAACCAAGGGACAGGGATTAGCACAGATACGCAGTATTTT
J: TRBJ1-1; D: TRBD1; V: TRBV11-2; size: -; CDR3: CASSLARTGPDTEAFF; DNA: TGTGCCAGCAGCTTAGCACGGACAGGGCCGGACACTGAAGCTTTCTTT
J: TRBJ1-5; D: -; V: TRBV4-3; size: few; CDR3: CASSQVWQGNQPQHF; DNA: TGCGCCAGCAGCCAAGTCTGGCAGGGTAATCAGCCCCAGCATTTT
J: TRBJ2-3; D: -; V: TRBV9; size: -; CDR3: CASSAPAGESTDTQYF; DNA: TGTGCCAGCAGCGCCCCAGCAGGGGAGAGCACAGATACGCAGTATTTT
J: TRBJ2-3; D: -; V: TRBV6-4; size: -; CDR3: CASSASEERTDTQYF; DNA: TGTGCCAGCAGTGCCTCCGAGGAGCGCACAGATACGCAGTATTTT
J: TRBJ2-3; D: -; V: TRBV4-2; size: -; CDR3: CASSQDRVAVSTDTQYF; DNA: TGTGCCAGCAGCCAAGACCGGGTAGCGGTAAGCACAGATACGCAGTATTTT
J: TRBJ2-7; D: -; V: TRBV29-1; size: -; CDR3: CSVSGGPYEQYF; DNA: TGCAGCGTTTCCGGGGGACCCTACGAGCAGTACTTC
J: TRBJ1-5; D: -; V: TRBV7-8; size: -; CDR3: CASSLEGVRVGAQPQHF; DNA: TGTGCCAGCAGCTTAGAGGGCGTTAGGGTTGGGGCCCAGCCCCAGCATTTT
J: TRBJ2-7; D: TRBD2; V: TRBV6-6; size: -; CDR3: CASSSTSARSYEQYF; DNA: TGTGCCAGCAGTTCGACTAGCGCCCGCTCCTACGAGCAGTACTTC
J: TRBJ1-5; D: -; V: TRBV2; size: -; CDR3: CASSASLGANQPQHF; DNA: TGTGCCAGCAGCGCTTCCCTGGGGGCCAATCAGCCCCAGCATTTT
J: TRBJ1-2; D: TRBD1; V: TRBV7-2; size: once; CDR3: CASSRGTGVYYGYTF; DNA: TGTGCCAGCAGCCGAGGGACAGGGGTATACTATGGCTACACCTTC
J: TRBJ2-3; D: TRBD2; V: TRBV4-3; size: -; CDR3: CASSPSGAGTSTDTQYF; DNA: TGCGCCAGCAGCCCCAGCGGGGCGGGGACTAGCACAGATACGCAGTATTTT
J: TRBJ2-7; D: TRBD1; V: TRBV7-9; size: many; CDR3: CAIGQAYEQYF; DNA: TGTGCCATCGGACAGGCCTACGAGCAGTACTTC
J: TRBJ1-1; D: TRBD1; V: TRBV5-1; size: -; CDR3: CASSVRQGNTEAFF; DNA: TGCGCCAGCAGCGTCAGACAGGGGAACACTGAAGCTTTCTTT
J: TRBJ1-2; D: -; V: TRBV19; size: -; CDR3: CASRPRQGLLSNYGYTF; DNA: TGTGCCAGTAGGCCGAGGCAGGGTCTTCTTTCTAACTATGGCTACACCTTC
J: TRBJ1-3; D: -; V: TRBV4-3; size: -; CDR3: CASSQDRGGAIGNTIYF; DNA: TGCGCCAGCAGCCAAGATAGGGGGGGAGCTATCGGAAACACCATATATTTT
J: TRBJ2-1; D: TRBD1; V: TRBV7-9; size: -; CDR3: CASSTDRDEYNEQFF; DNA: TGTGCCAGCAGCACAGACAGGGATGAATACAATGAGCAGTTCTTC
J: TRBJ2-7; D: TRBD1; V: TRBV6-6; size: -; CDR3: CASIPGQGATGDEQYF; DNA: TGTGCCAGCATTCCGGGACAGGGGGCTACGGGGGACGAGCAGTACTTC
J: TRBJ2-7; D: -; V: TRBV29-1; size: -; CDR3: CSACIGSSYEQYF; DNA: TGCAGCGCTTGCATAGGGAGCTCCTACGAGCAGTACTTC
J: TRBJ2-1; D: TRBD2; V: TRBV20-1; size: -; CDR3: CSARGRGEQFF; DNA: TGCAGTGCCCGGGGGAGGGGTGAGCAGTTCTTC
J: TRBJ1-5; D: -; V: TRBV30; size: -; CDR3: CAWSPGTSSNQPQHF; DNA: TGTGCCTGGAGTCCCGGGACTTCGAGCAATCAGCCCCAGCATTTT
J: TRBJ2-3; D: TRBD2; V: TRBV30; size: once; CDR3: CAWSVGGGLAGIDTQYF; DNA: TGTGCCTGGAGTGTGGGAGGAGGGCTAGCGGGAATAGATACGCAGTATTTT
J: TRBJ2-7; D: TRBD2; V: TRBV19; size: -; CDR3: CASSMGRASYEQYF; DNA: TGTGCCAGTAGTATGGGGAGGGCCTCCTACGAGCAGTACTTC
J: TRBJ2-1; D: TRBD2; V: TRBV9; size: -; CDR3: CASSAGLAAYNEQFF; DNA: TGTGCCAGCAGCGCGGGACTAGCGGCTTACAATGAGCAGTTCTTC
J: TRBJ1-2; D: -; V: TRBV27; size: -; CDR3: CASSRDSSYGYTF; DNA: TGTGCCAGCAGCCGCGACAGCAGCTATGGCTACACCTTC
J: TRBJ1-1; D: -; V: TRBV13; size: -; CDR3: CASSSRGGAPLNTEAFF; DNA: TGTGCCAGCAGTTCTCGAGGGGGGGCGCCCTTGAACACTGAAGCTTTCTTT
J: TRBJ2-7; D: -; V: TRBV7-2; size: -; CDR3: CASSSGLGAYEQYF; DNA: TGTGCCAGCAGCTCAGGGCTGGGTGCCTACGAGCAGTACTTC
J: TRBJ2-7; D: -; V: TRBV2; size: -; CDR3: CASSEGPYEQYF; DNA: TGTGCCAGCAGTGAAGGGCCTTACGAGCAGTACTTC
J: TRBJ1-1; D: -; V: TRBV4-3; size: -; CDR3: CASSQDRTAWNTEAFF; DNA: TGCGCCAGCAGCCAAGATCGGACTGCCTGGAACACTGAAGCTTTCTTT
J: TRBJ1-3; D: -; V: TRBV7-3; size: -; CDR3: CASRTASRYTIYF; DNA: TGTGCCAGCAGGACAGCCTCGCGGTACACCATATATTTT
J: TRBJ2-4; D: TRBD2; V: TRBV30; size: -; CDR3: CAWSVGLAVAKNIQYF; DNA: TGTGCCTGGAGTGTGGGACTAGCGGTAGCCAAAAACATTCAGTACTTC
J: TRBJ2-1; D: -; V: TRBV21-1; size: few; CDR3: CASSPRCNEQFF; DNA: TGTGCCAGCAGCCCCCGGTGCAATGAGCAGTTCTTC
J: TRBJ1-6; D: -; V: TRBV7-2; size: -; CDR3: CASSSSILPYNSPLHF; DNA: TGTGCCAGCAGCTCCTCGATCCTACCCTATAATTCACCCCTCCACTTT
J: TRBJ2-2; D: -; V: TRBV11-2; size: -; CDR3: CASSRAPGTGNTGELFF; DNA: TGTGCCAGCAGCCGTGCACCCGGGACTGGGAACACCGGGGAGCTGTTTTTT
J: TRBJ1-1; D: TRBD1; V: TRBV7-9; size: -; CDR3: CASSSTGTGYSKAFF; DNA: TGTGCCAGCAGCTCTACCGGGACAGGGTACAGCAAAGCTTTCTTT
J: TRBJ1-4; D: -; V: TRBV4-1; size: once; CDR3: CASSIQWYEKLFF; DNA: TGCGCCAGCAGCATACAGTGGTATGAAAAACTGTTTTTT
J: TRBJ2-2; D: -; V: TRBV15; size: -; CDR3: CATSRGKPRFSGELFF; DNA: TGTGCCACCAGCAGAGGTAAGCCCAGGTTCTCCGGGGAGCTGTTTTTT
J: TRBJ1-2; D: -; V: TRBV7-3; size: once; CDR3: CASSSGGASGGGYTF; DNA: TGTGCCAGCAGCTCCGGCGGGGCCTCCGGAGGTGGCTACACCTTC
J: TRBJ2-5; D: TRBD1; V: TRBV28; size: few; CDR3: CASSWQGARGTQYF; DNA: TGTGCCAGCAGTTGGCAGGGGGCACGGGGGACCCAGTACTTC
J: TRBJ2-3; D: TRBD2; V: TRBV6-4; size: -; CDR3: CASSDGRGADTQYF; DNA: TGTGCCAGCAGTGACGGGCGGGGGGCAGATACGCAGTATTTT
J: TRBJ2-3; D: -; V: TRBV5-6; size: -; CDR3: CASSYITDTQYF; DNA: TGTGCCAGCAGCTACATCACAGATACGCAGTATTTT
J: TRBJ1-1; D: -; V: TRBV27; size: -; CDR3: CASSAISADTEAFF; DNA: TGTGCCAGCAGCGCCATCTCTGCGGACACTGAAGCTTTCTTT
J: TRBJ2-7; D: TRBD1; V: TRBV5-1; size: -; CDR3: CASSINPGQGRREQYF; DNA: TGCGCCAGCAGTATCAACCCGGGACAGGGGCGACGGGAGCAGTACTTC
J: TRBJ2-7; D: -; V: TRBV29-1; size: -; CDR3: CSATVGYEQYF; DNA: TGCAGCGCGACAGTAGGCTACGAGCAGTACTTC
J: TRBJ2-1; D: -; V: TRBV15; size: -; CDR3: CATSSRTGNYNEQFF; DNA: TGTGCCACCAGCAGCCGTACCGGGAACTACAATGAGCAGTTCTTC
J: TRBJ2-3; D: -; V: TRBV9; size: -; CDR3: CASSVEGGTDTQYF; DNA: TGTGCCAGCAGCGTAGAAGGGGGCACAGATACGCAGTATTTT
J: TRBJ1-2; D: -; V: TRBV29-1; size: -; CDR3: CSVEGGTDYGYTF; DNA: TGCAGCGTTGAAGGCGGGACGGACTATGGCTACACCTTC
J: TRBJ1-1; D: TRBD1; V: TRBV30; size: -; CDR3: CAWRGTGWTEAFF; DNA: TGTGCCTGGAGGGGGACAGGGTGGACTGAAGCTTTCTTT
J: TRBJ1-1; D: -; V: TRBV4-2; size: once; CDR3: CASSQVGRSRMNTEAFF; DNA: TGTGCCAGCAGCCAAGTGGGCAGAAGCAGGATGAACACTGAAGCTTTCTTT
J: TRBJ1-5; D: -; V: TRBV11-2; size: few; CDR3: CASSLGGLLNQPQHF; DNA: TGTGCCAGCAGCTTAGGGGGACTGTTGAATCAGCCCCAGCATTTT
J: TRBJ2-5; D: TRBD2; V: TRBV9; size: -; CDR3: CASSVDQRGGRETQYF; DNA: TGTGCCAGCAGCGTAGACCAGCGGGGGGGCCGCGAGACCCAGTACTTC
J: TRBJ2-4; D: TRBD2; V: TRBV4-1; size: -; CDR3: CASSQVVAGVKNIQYF; DNA: TGCGCCAGCAGCCAAGTGGTAGCGGGAGTAAAAAACATTCAGTACTTC
J: TRBJ2-1; D: -; V: TRBV5-1; size: -; CDR3: CASSFGHRVTSNEQFF; DNA: TGCGCCAGCAGCTTTGGGCACAGGGTTACCAGCAATGAGCAGTTCTTC
J: TRBJ1-2; D: -; V: TRBV19; size: -; CDR3: CASSRAGASYGYTF; DNA: TGTGCCAGTAGTAGGGCAGGGGCTTCTTATGGCTACACCTTC